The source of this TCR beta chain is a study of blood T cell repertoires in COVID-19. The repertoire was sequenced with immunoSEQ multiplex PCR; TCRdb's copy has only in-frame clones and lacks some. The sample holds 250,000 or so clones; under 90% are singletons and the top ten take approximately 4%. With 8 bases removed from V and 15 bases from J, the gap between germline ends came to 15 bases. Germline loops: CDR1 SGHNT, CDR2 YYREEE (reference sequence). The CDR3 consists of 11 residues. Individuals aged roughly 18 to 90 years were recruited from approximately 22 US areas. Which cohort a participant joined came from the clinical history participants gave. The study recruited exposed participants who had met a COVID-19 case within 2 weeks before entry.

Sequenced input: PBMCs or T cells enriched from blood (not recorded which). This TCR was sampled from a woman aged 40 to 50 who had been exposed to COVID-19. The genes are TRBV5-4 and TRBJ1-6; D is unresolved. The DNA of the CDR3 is TGTGCCAGGGGAGGGCAGCGTGTCCTCCACTTT. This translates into CARGGQRVLHF. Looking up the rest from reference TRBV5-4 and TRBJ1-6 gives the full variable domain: ETGVTQSPTHLIKTRGQQVTLRCSSQSGHNTVSWYQQALGQGPQFIFQYYREEENGRGNFPPRFSGLQFPNYSSELNVNALELDDSALYLCARGGQRVLHFGNGTRLTVT.